Shown below are 3 T cell receptor beta chains from a single sample sequenced in a study of technical replicates of blood from a few donors. Here immunoSEQ multiplex PCR was the method, and the copy in TCRdb shows in-frame clones only, minus some. Found here are about 73,000 clones, 93% of them singletons; the top ten hold about 0.26%. Material: T cells isolated from PBMCs. These receptors were collected from a human donor in good health.

Only one count was recorded for this clone. The chain uses TRBV5-8 and TRBJ2-1; D unclear. The CDR3 is 14 amino acids. Trimming stripped 0 bases from V and 2 bases from J, with 6 bases between. CDR1 and CDR2 (germline): SGHTS, YDEGEE. The CDR3 DNA is TGTGCCAGCAGCTTGGGGCCAGCCTACAATGAGCAGTTCTTC. Its protein product is CASSLGPAYNEQFF.

The genes are TRBV9 and TRBJ2-1, with a tentative D call TRBD2 (5 bases). The CDR3 length is 15 residues. Germline loops: CDR1 SGDLS, CDR2 YYNGEE. V was trimmed by 2 bases and J by 3 bases, leaving 12 bases between them. The CDR3 bases are TGTGCCAGCAGCGTTTCGGGTCGGGGCTACAATGAGCAGTTCTTC. Translation gives CASSVSGRGYNEQFF.

The V call is TRBV28, the J call TRBJ2-7, with D possibly matching TRBD2 (5 bases). CDR1 and CDR2 from the germline V gene are MDHEN and SYDVKM. This CDR3 is 11 amino acids long. V lost 7 bases to trimming and J lost 5 bases, with 9 bases between them. CDR3 coding DNA: TGTGCCAGCAAGCGGTTTAACGAGCAGTACTTC. It yields the protein CASKRFNEQYF.